The clone carrying this T cell receptor (beta chain) occurred a few times. The data are from a study of patients and donors after allogeneic stem cell transplantation. TCRdb re-derived calls from the RT-PCR reads in MiXCR, one entry per CDR3 protein. The table records 920,000 or so distinct CDR3 sequences, more than 15% of them present only once. Sequencing used blood, either unsorted or a sorted T cell fraction (not recorded which). The TCR comes from a human donor who was either an allogeneic HSCT recipient or a stem cell or donor lymphocyte infusion donor (not recorded which). It is not recorded whose cells these are; they may come from a transplant donor.

The CDR3 sequence is CASSSIERTYNEQFF. The CDR3, as DNA: TGTGCCAGCAGTTCCATTGAGCGGACGTACAATGAGCAGTTCTTC. The chain couples TRBV12-3 or TRBV12-4 to TRBJ2-1; weak D call: TRBD2 (5 bases). The length of the CDR3 is 15 residues. Deletions cut 4 bases from V and 4 bases from J, with 14 bases between.